Detailed here is one T cell receptor beta chain. Its antigen is undetermined. These data are taken from a study of cytomegalovirus exposure and HLA in healthy donors. General study findings and limits: Some public TCRs appeared in many individuals, while most sequences were rare.

The PCR was carried out with 60 Vbeta primers and 13 Jbeta primers. Per the original data handling: There were tens of millions of unique TCR beta chains by a later count, and some 11 million of them were shared. Here immunoSEQ multiplex PCR was the method, and the copy in TCRdb shows in-frame clones only, minus some. V and J calls and clone size follow that table, whereas D and trimming were derived from the DNA. Its table lists some 62,000 clones. V dropped 2 bases and J dropped 5 bases, with 5 bases sitting between them. The CDR3 is 12 amino acids. Germline-derived CDR1 and CDR2 are SGHNT and YYREEE (reference sequence).

The sequenced sample was PBMCs. The chain recombines TRBV5-4 with TRBJ2-1; no clear D gene. The TCR sequence derives from a man aged 25-40 years in good health and CMV-seropositive. CDR3 in amino acids: CASSLVDNEQFF. The CDR3 DNA follows: TGTGCCAGCAGCTTAGTAGACAATGAGCAGTTCTTC.